This T cell receptor (beta chain) came from a study of human T cells and chemical hapten exposure. Sample time point: pre-sensitization, week 0. Treatment indicated: therapeutic diphenylcyclopropenone sensitization with weekly scalp DPC. Each patch-test visit's blood sample preceded patch application. The library attached unique molecular identifiers to individual cDNA molecules. MiXCR was run by TCRdb on the RACE reads, yielding one entry per CDR3 protein. Altogether fewer than 300,000 distinct CDR3 sequences are present, around 7% being singletons, with the ten largest covering about 1.1%. Notes on the study in general: After DPC sensitization, TCRs above 1 in 1000 frequency showed no change. Donors' alopecia may make their immune response differ from healthy people's.

This clonotype was detected ten times or more. Its specificity is not known. The length of the CDR3 is 16 residues. CDR1 is SGHVS, CDR2 FQNEAQ, per germline. V lost 4 bases and J 2 bases, leaving 12 bases between the germline ends. The sample was whole blood, taken in connection with sensitization to the hapten diphenylcyclopropenone (DPC). The sequence was collected from a man aged 18 to 29 with alopecia areata. Some clones in this sample may be carry-over from other donors' samples. The chain joins TRBV7-8 to TRBJ2-6, with D tentatively TRBD2 (6 bases). The CDR3 reads CASSSGGVTGANVLTF. CDR3 in DNA: TGTGCCAGCAGCTCAGGAGGGGTTACTGGGGCCAACGTCCTGACTTTC.